A single sample is the source of the 28 T cell receptor beta chains below, sequenced in a study of OX40 agonist ivuxolimab in advanced cancers. Method: immunoSEQ multiplex PCR; TCRdb's copy keeps in-frame clones and lacks some. In the table there are some 90,000 clones, around 87% of which are singletons. The source material was CD4+ or CD8+ T cells sorted from blood, sampled in a trial of the OX40 agonist ivuxolimab. These receptors were collected from an adult with an advanced solid tumor such as melanoma, head and neck, liver or kidney cancer.

This rearrangement joins TRBV15 to TRBJ2-1, with TRBD2 matching over 14 bases. The V gene's germline CDR1 is LNHNV and CDR2 YYDKDF (reference sequence). V trimming: 2 bases; J trimming: 4 bases; junction bases outside the gene matches: 13. This CDR3 is 20 amino acids long. The CDR3 coding sequence is TGTGCCACCAGCAGATCCCGAAGACTAGCGGGAGGGTTTGCGTACAATGAGCAGTTCTTC. Translated: CATSRSRRLAGGFAYNEQFF. Full variable domain (missing parts from reference TRBV15 and TRBJ2-1): DAMVIQNPRYQVTQFGKPVTLSCSQTLNHNVMYWYQQKSSQAPKLLFHYYDKDFNNEADTPDNFQSRRPNTSFCFLDIRSPGLGDTAMYLCATSRSRRLAGGFAYNEQFFGPGTRLTVL.

The table lists this clone with a count of one. This rearrangement joins TRBV15 to TRBJ1-1; D is undetermined. Looked up from germline, CDR1 is LNHNV and CDR2 is YYDKDF (reference sequence). The CDR3 has 14 residues. V was cut by 5 bases and J by 7 bases, with 17 bases left in between. Here the CDR3 reads CATSVTKRRVEAFF. CDR3 nucleotides: TGTGCCACCAGCGTCACGAAGCGGCGGGTTGAAGCTTTCTTT.

V gene TRBV6-1 combines with J gene TRBJ1-1; D is uncertain. The ends were cut back, 3 bases at V and 2 bases at J, with 4 bases in the middle. The CDR3 runs 12 residues. Germline CDR1 is MNHNS and CDR2 is SASEGT. CDR3 region: CASSDSNTEAFF. CDR3 nucleotides: TGTGCCAGCAGTGACAGCAACACTGAAGCTTTCTTT.

This rearrangement joins TRBV6-6 to TRBJ2-7; the match to TRBD2 covers 8 bases. V shed 4 bases, J shed 6 bases, and the junction held 8 bases outside the gene matches. This CDR3 has 14 residues. Germline lookup yields CDR1 MNHNY and CDR2 SVGAGI (reference sequence). This CDR3 is CASSFRAGEGEQYV. The CDR3 DNA reads as TGTGCCAGCAGTTTCCGAGCGGGAGAGGGCGAGCAGTACGTC.

The rearrangement links TRBV30 to TRBJ2-3, with 9 positions matching TRBD2. The CDR3 totals 17 residues. From germline, CDR1 is GTSNPN and CDR2 SVGIG (reference sequence). V lost 3 bases, J lost 0 bases, and 10 bases stayed unmatched. CDR3 DNA sequence: TGTGCCTGGAGCCTGGGAGCTAGCGGGAAAAGCACAGATACGCAGTATTTT. This gives the protein CAWSLGASGKSTDTQYF.

This chain connects TRBV25-1 to TRBJ2-2; 11 bases are shared with TRBD2. V lost 11 bases and J lost 3; bases outside the gene matches: 11. Germline V gives CDR1 MGHDK, CDR2 SYGVNS. This CDR3 is built from 16 residues. CDR3 DNA: TGTGCCGCCGCCTCACTAGCGGGAGTTGACACCGGGGAGCTGTTTTTT. Its protein is CAAASLAGVDTGELFF.

The chain is built from TRBV6-6 and TRBJ2-3; no clear D. In germline, CDR1 is MNHNY, CDR2 SVGAGI (reference sequence). V was cut by 4 bases and J by 5 bases, with 4 bases left in between. This CDR3 comprises 11 residues. The DNA for the CDR3 is TGTGCCAGCAGTTTCAGAGATACGCAGTATTTT. This encodes CASSFRDTQYF.

This clone was observed a handful of times. The chain links TRBV4-3 to TRBJ1-3, with 7 positions matching TRBD1. CDR3 length equals 17 residues. V was clipped by 0 bases and J by 4 bases; unmatched bases: 9. In germline, CDR1 is LGHNA, CDR2 YSLEER. The CDR3 reads CASSQDLPGTAGNTIYF. CDR3 DNA: TGCGCCAGCAGCCAAGATCTTCCGGGGACAGCCGGAAACACCATATATTTT.

V usage is TRBV11-3 and J usage is TRBJ2-5; 9 bases fit TRBD2. The CDR3 covers 14 residues. Germline assignment: CDR1 SGHNT and CDR2 YENEEA. Trimming removed 2 bases from V and 2 bases from J; junction bases left unmatched: 0. The CDR3 is CASSLLAGQETQYF. The DNA of the CDR3 is TGTGCCAGCAGCTTACTAGCGGGGCAAGAGACCCAGTACTTC.

This clone showed up just a few times. The chain links TRBV30 to TRBJ1-3; D is uncertain. The CDR3 length is 11 residues. Trimming took 4 bases from V and 3 from J, leaving 4 bases between them. Germline loops: CDR1 GTSNPN, CDR2 SVGIG (reference sequence). CDR3: CAWNGGNTIYF. CDR3 DNA sequence: TGTGCCTGGAACGGTGGAAACACCATATATTTT.

Turning to this clone: At one of its ends the junction is not consistent with the germline gene, which may arise from a read error. The chain combines TRBV7-3 with TRBJ2-1, with 8 bases lining up with TRBD1. Germline V gives CDR1 SGHTA, CDR2 FQGTGA. The CDR3 has 15 residues. The CDR3 loop reads CASSLTGTGRDEQFF. The CDR3 DNA reads as TGTGCCAGCAGCCTAACCGGGACAGGACGGGATGAGCAGTTCTTC.

The chain has TRBV19 and TRBJ1-1; D possibly corresponds to TRBD1 (5 bases). Trimming shortened V by 7 bases and J by 5 bases, and 17 bases separated the two germline ends. This CDR3 has 14 residues. Germline V gives CDR1 LNHDA, CDR2 SQIVND (reference sequence). This CDR3 is CASTLGVRGTEAFF. In DNA, the CDR3 is TGTGCCAGTACTCTTGGGGTTCGGGGGACTGAAGCTTTCTTT.

This chain connects TRBV7-6 to TRBJ2-1; 12 bases match TRBD2. This CDR3 region has 17 residues. CDR1 and CDR2 (germline): SGHVS, FNYEAQ. The J segment lost 5 bases and the V segment lost 1 base, leaving 6 bases of the junction unmatched. CDR3 sequence reads: CASSLGTTSGRNNEQFF. The CDR3 DNA reads TGTGCCAGCAGCTTAGGAACTACTAGCGGGAGGAACAATGAGCAGTTCTTC.

The CDR3 DNA sequence: TGTGCCAGCAGTCCTGACTTGGGACGGTTGAACACTGAAGCTTTCTTT. It encodes CASSPDLGRLNTEAFF. The rearrangement uses TRBV2 and TRBJ1-1; weak D call: TRBD1 (5 bases). This CDR3 has 16 residues. CDR1 is SNHLY, CDR2 FYNNEI, per germline. V was pared by 5 bases and J by 0 bases, with 16 bases between.

The V call is TRBV6-1, the J call TRBJ2-3; D gene unclear. Germline V gene sequence: CDR1 MNHNS, CDR2 SASEGT. This CDR3 has 13 residues. V was trimmed by 0 bases and J by 6 bases, leaving 7 bases between them. CDR3 amino acids: CASSEAPGDTQYF. The DNA for the CDR3 is TGTGCCAGCAGTGAAGCGCCCGGCGATACGCAGTATTTT.

The chain links TRBV11-3 to TRBJ2-7; TRBD1 might be the D (5 bases). The length of the CDR3 is 14 residues. Trimming left V 1 base short and J 4 bases short, with 11 bases between. The germline V gene has CDR1 SGHNT and CDR2 YENEEA. In DNA, the CDR3 is TGTGCCAGCAGCTTAGGGATGACAGTTTACGAGCAGTACGTC. Its protein is CASSLGMTVYEQYV.

The chain is built from TRBV7-2 and TRBJ1-2; D is ambiguous. Per germline, CDR1 SGHTA and CDR2 FQGNSA. CDR3 length: 11 residues. Trimming took 5 bases from V and 5 from J, leaving 6 bases between them. The CDR3 reads CASSPGYGYTF. CDR3 sequence (DNA): TGTGCCAGCAGCCCCGGTTATGGCTACACCTTC.

The chain carries TRBV19 and TRBJ2-1, with 9 bases aligning to TRBD2. The length of the CDR3 is 16 residues. J was trimmed by 10 bases and V by 5 bases; bases with no gene match: 15. Germline V CDR1 and CDR2: LNHDA, SQIVND (reference sequence). This CDR3 reads CASSFISGRGFIEQFF. The DNA for the CDR3 is TGTGCCAGTAGTTTCATTAGCGGGAGAGGATTCATCGAGCAGTTCTTC.

This chain links TRBV5-1 with TRBJ2-3; possibly TRBD2 for D (5 bases). There are 15 residues in the CDR3. The V gene's germline CDR1 is SGHRS and CDR2 YFSETQ. Trimming took off 0 bases at V and 0 bases at J, with 8 bases between the two ends. The chain's CDR3 is CASSLEGGSTDTQYF. The CDR3 nucleotides are TGCGCCAGCAGCTTGGAGGGCGGGAGCACAGATACGCAGTATTTT.

V usage is TRBV5-1 and J usage is TRBJ2-5, with TRBD2 matching over 7 bases. Per germline, CDR1 SGHRS and CDR2 YFSETQ. This CDR3 is built from 18 residues. After removal of 0 bases from V and 0 bases from J, the junction contained 11 bases not matched to a gene. CDR3 sequence (DNA): TGCGCCAGCAGCTTGGGGGTAGCGGGCTTGCAGTACCAAGAGACCCAGTACTTC. As protein: CASSLGVAGLQYQETQYF. The full variable domain, with the rest looked up from reference TRBV5-1 and TRBJ2-5, is KAGVTQTPRYLIKTRGQQVTLSCSPISGHRSVSWYQQTPGQGLQFLFEYFSETQRNKGNFPGRFSGRQFSNSRSEMNVSTLELGDSALYLCASSLGVAGLQYQETQYFGPGTRLLVL.

The V call is TRBV21-1, the J call TRBJ2-7; the table's D gene call, TRBD2, was not cross checked with the DNA. TRBV21-1 is marked as a pseudogene. CDR3 length: 15 amino acids. The CDR3 reads CASSKKVLAVYEQYV. CDR3 DNA: TGTGCCAGCAGCAAAAAAGTCCTAGCGGTCTACGAGCAGTACGTC.

The rearrangement joins TRBV7-9 to TRBJ1-4; TRBD1 matches 7 bases. The CDR3 totals 15 residues. Germline assignment: CDR1 SEHNR and CDR2 FQNEAQ (reference sequence). V lost 5 bases and J lost 0; bases outside the gene matches: 3. CDR3 bases: TGTGCCAGCAGCGGCGGGACAGCAACTAATGAAAAACTGTTTTTT. Translation gives CASSGGTATNEKLFF.

The rearrangement links TRBV9 to TRBJ2-2; a weak D match, TRBD2 (5 bases). The CDR3 runs 15 residues. V was trimmed by 3 bases and J by 4 bases, leaving 13 bases between them. The germline CDR1 and CDR2 sequences are SGDLS and YYNGEE. As DNA, the CDR3 is TGTGCCAGCAGCGCCTCGGGCGGGCCCACCGGGGAGCTGTTTTTT. This gives the protein CASSASGGPTGELFF.

The chain uses TRBV11-3 and TRBJ2-7, with 9 bases identical to TRBD1. The CDR3 covers 14 residues. The V gene's germline CDR1 is SGHNT and CDR2 YENEEA. The J segment lost 0 bases and the V segment lost 5 bases, leaving 2 bases of the junction unmatched. CDR3 in amino acids: CASSPTGGSYEQYF. For the CDR3, the DNA is TGTGCCAGCAGCCCGACAGGGGGCTCCTACGAGCAGTACTTC. The complete variable domain, with remaining parts taken from reference TRBV11-3 and TRBJ2-7, reads EAGVVQSPRYKIIEKKQPVAFWCNPISGHNTLYWYLQNLGQGPELLIRYENEEAVDDSQLPKDRFSAERLKGVDSTLKIQPAELGDSAVYLCASSPTGGSYEQYFGPGTRLTVT.

The CDR3 DNA is TGTGCCAGCAGCGTAGTAGCGGGAGCGTCCTACGAGCAGTACTTC. Residues: CASSVVAGASYEQYF. The rearrangement uses TRBV9 and TRBJ2-5, with 9 bases matching TRBD2. The J call could be wrong; TRBJ2-7 is a better fit for the DNA end. Germline CDR1 reads SGDLS; CDR2 reads YYNGEE. CDR3 size: 15 residues.

This clone has just one count. The V and J genes are TRBV30 and TRBJ1-6; D is ambiguous. V was shortened by 3 bases and J by 7 bases, with 10 bases between the two germline ends. The CDR3 covers 13 residues. Germline V gives CDR1 GTSNPN, CDR2 SVGIG (reference sequence). In nucleotides, the CDR3 is TGTGCCTGGAGGCGGGCCCAGAATTCACCCCTCCACTTT. Translated, it gives CAWRRAQNSPLHF.

The chain recombines TRBV7-8 with TRBJ2-5, with 8 bases fitting TRBD2. This CDR3 has 15 residues. The V gene end was trimmed by 2 bases and the J gene end by 2 bases; junction bases not matched to a gene: 4. Germline assignment: CDR1 SGHVS and CDR2 FQNEAQ. The CDR3 protein is CASSLQGLAQETQYF. CDR3 nucleotide sequence: TGTGCCAGCAGCTTACAAGGACTAGCTCAAGAGACCCAGTACTTC.

The genes are TRBV5-8 and TRBJ2-1; 7 nucleotides align to TRBD1. J lost 4 bases, V lost 4 bases, and 5 bases had no gene match. In germline, CDR1 is SGHTS, CDR2 YDEGEE. CDR3 length: 14 amino acids. CDR3 nucleotides: TGTGCCAGCAGCCACGAACAGGGGTACAATGAGCAGTTCTTC. Translation: CASSHEQGYNEQFF.